The 25 T cell receptor beta chains presented below share a single source sample, sequenced in a study of tumor and adjacent non-tumor tissue in lung cancer. The template was RNA from unsorted bulk tissue. Three rounds of nested PCR, following a modified ARM-PCR protocol, produced the TCRbeta library. TCRdb called the multiplex PCR reads again in MiXCR, with one record for every CDR3 protein. The sample shows about 93,000 distinct CDR3 sequences, less than 80% of them seen only once. Sequencing was done on a sample of lung tumor tissue. These receptors were taken from a man in his sixties with non-small cell lung cancer.

The CDR3 spells CASWDRTSVNEQYF. CDR3 DNA: TGTGCCAGTTGGGACAGGACTAGCGTCAACGAGCAGTACTTC. V usage is TRBV2 and J usage is TRBJ2-7; tentatively, D is TRBD2 (9 bases). V lost 9 bases and J lost 5, with 20 bases in between. The germline CDR1 and CDR2 sequences are SNHLY and FYNNEI. This CDR3 spans 14 amino acids.

The chain links TRBV20-1 to TRBJ1-5; the D gene is possibly TRBD1 (5 bases). V dropped 1 base and J dropped 2 bases, with 12 bases sitting between them. The CDR3 loop spans 15 amino acids. Germline V gene lookup returns CDR1 DFQATT and CDR2 SNEGSKA (reference sequence). The CDR3 loop reads CSARAPRGGNQPQHF. DNA for the CDR3: TGCAGTGCTAGAGCACCACGAGGGGGCAATCAGCCCCAGCATTTT.

Details on this clonotype: An end of the junction does not agree with germline; a read error may underlie this. In DNA, the CDR3 is TGTGCCAGCAGCTTAAACGGACTAGCGGGGGGGCTACACACAGATACGCAGTACTTT. Translating it yields CASSLNGLAGGLHTDTQYF. The chain combines TRBV13 with TRBJ2-3, with 15 bases fitting TRBD2. This CDR3 comprises 19 residues. Per germline, CDR1 PRHDT and CDR2 FYEKMQ (reference sequence).

Points on this clonotype: A read error may account for a junction end that differs from germline. The rearrangement links TRBV29-1 to TRBJ2-7; D might be TRBD2 (5 bases). The length of the CDR3 is 14 residues. From germline, CDR1 is SQVTM and CDR2 ANQGSEA. CDR3 amino acids: CSVLGETSANEQYF. DNA for the CDR3: TGCAGTGTTTTGGGAGAAACCTCTGCTAACGAGCAGTACTTT.

As to this clonotype: Sequence at one end of the junction differs from germline and may be a read error. The rearrangement links TRBV29-1 to TRBJ2-2; 8 bases match TRBD1. CDR3 length equals 14 residues. The germline gives CDR1 SQVTM, CDR2 ANQGSEA. CDR3 loop: CSVLQGGTNRELFF. For the CDR3, the DNA is TGCAGCGTTTTACAGGGGGGCACAAATAGGGAACTGTTTTTT.

Of note for this clonotype: A much larger clone is a single base away; this may be a read error. This chain joins TRBV20-1 and TRBJ2-2; a possible D gene is TRBD1 (6 bases). CDR1 DFQATT and CDR2 SNEGSKA come from the germline V gene (reference sequence). This CDR3 has 16 residues. Trimming took off 0 bases at V and 0 bases at J, with 11 bases between the two ends. The CDR3 reads CSARDWDTANTGELFF. The CDR3 region has the DNA TGCAGTGCTAGAGACTGGGACACCGCGAACACCGGGGAGCTGTTTTTT.

This clonotype was seen just once. The chain joins TRBV29-1 to TRBJ2-5, with D possibly being TRBD1 or TRBD2 (5 bases each). The germline gives CDR1 SQVTM, CDR2 ANQGSEA. The CDR3 has 15 residues. V was shortened by 2 bases and J by 0 bases, with 13 bases between the two germline ends. CDR3 DNA sequence: TGCAGCGTTGAACGGGACCCCACTTACCAAGAGACCCAGTACTTC. Encoded protein: CSVERDPTYQETQYF.

The J gene is TRBJ2-2, the V gene TRBV6-5; 13 bases agree with TRBD2. This CDR3 contains 15 residues. Germline V lookup: CDR1 MNHEY, CDR2 SVGAGI. The V gene end was trimmed by 11 bases and the J gene end by 6 bases; junction bases not matched to a gene: 9. CDR3 in amino acids: CACTRGLAGAGELFF. The CDR3 region has the DNA TGTGCCTGCACACGAGGACTAGCGGGAGCCGGGGAGCTGTTTTTT.

Concerning this clonotype: The junction does not match germline at one end; this may be a read error. This chain joins TRBV20-1 and TRBJ1-1; D is possibly TRBD1 (5 bases). Germline-derived CDR1 and CDR2 are DFQATT and SNEGSKA (reference sequence). The CDR3 runs to 13 residues. The CDR3 loop reads CGASGSPGTGAFF. Written as DNA, the CDR3 is TGCGGTGCTAGCGGGTCTCCCGGGACTGGAGCTTTCTTT.

To note about this clonotype: The CDR3 does not close with the conserved phenylalanine or tryptophan, likely indicating a read error. V is TRBV29-1 and J is TRBJ2-7; D is unclear. Germline V gives CDR1 SQVTM, CDR2 ANQGSEA. This CDR3 comprises 12 residues. The CDR3 DNA follows: TGCAGTGTTGAAGATCAAGGGCTCGAGCAGTACCTC. It yields the protein CSVEDQGLEQYL.

This clonotype was observed many times. The chain employs TRBV6-1 and TRBJ1-5, with a weak D call TRBD1 (5 bases). The CDR3 contains 17 residues. Germline values: CDR1 MNHNS, CDR2 SASEGT. With 0 bases removed from V and 2 bases from J, the gap between germline ends came to 14 bases. CDR3 loop: CASSEAWGGGGNQPQHF. The CDR3 nucleotides are TGTGCCAGCAGTGAAGCATGGGGCGGGGGGGGCAATCAGCCCCAGCATTTT.

J is TRBJ2-1 and V is TRBV19; 9 bases map to TRBD1. The V gene's germline CDR1 is LNHDA and CDR2 SQIVND (reference sequence). This CDR3 region has 14 residues. Trimming cost V 3 bases and J 10 bases; bases outside gene matches: 7. The CDR3 DNA follows: TGTGCCAGTAGTATTGGGACAGGGCGTGGAGAGCAGTTCTTC. Its translation: CASSIGTGRGEQFF.

This rearrangement joins TRBV5-4 to TRBJ1-4, with D perhaps TRBD1 (5 bases). The CDR3 loop spans 15 amino acids. CDR1 is SGHNT, CDR2 YYREEE, per germline (reference sequence). Trimming pared 4 bases from V and 7 bases from J, leaving 17 bases between. The CDR3 DNA is TGTGCCAGCAGCATGGGAGAGGGGACTTTTGAAAAACTGTTTTTT. Protein sequence: CASSMGEGTFEKLFF.

This clonotype has a handful of counts. No conserved phenylalanine or tryptophan is present at the end of the CDR3, so a read error is the likely explanation. The limits of the CDR3 on the DNA are not certain, so only TCRdb's listed CDR3 is given. The chain uses TRBV4-2 and TRBJ2-5; TRBD2, the table's D call, was not compared with the DNA. The CDR3 spans 14 amino acids, including both terminal residues. CDR1 is LGHNA and CDR2 is YNFKEQ in the germline V gene. The CDR3 loop is CASSQGGSMETRYS.

This clonotype was counted many times. The V gene is TRBV12-3 or TRBV12-4, the J gene TRBJ1-2; possibly TRBD1 for D (5 bases). V was shortened by 0 bases and J by 4 bases, with 9 bases between the two germline ends. This CDR3 comprises 14 residues. CDR3 sequence: CASSLAVQGYGYTF. In DNA, the CDR3 is TGTGCCAGCAGTTTAGCAGTCCAGGGCTATGGCTACACCTTC.

The rearrangement uses TRBV9 and TRBJ2-3; 8 nucleotides line up with TRBD2. Germline lookup yields CDR1 SGDLS and CDR2 YYNGEE. J gave up 4 bases and V 0 bases, and 7 bases lay outside the gene matches. This CDR3 comprises 16 residues. CDR3 residues: CASSVAFAGGADTQYF. The CDR3 nucleotides are TGTGCCAGCAGCGTAGCCTTCGCGGGAGGCGCAGATACGCAGTATTTT. The variable domain in full, completed from reference TRBV9 and TRBJ2-3, reads DSGVTQTPKHLITATGQRVTLRCSPRSGDLSVYWYQQSLDQGLQFLIQYYNGEERAKGNILERFSAQQFPDLHSELNLSSLELGDSALYFCASSVAFAGGADTQYFGPGTRLTVL.

This chain uses TRBV29-1 with TRBJ2-3; no firm D call. Per the germline V gene, CDR1 is SQVTM and CDR2 is ANQGSEA. This CDR3 has 14 residues. CDR3 protein: CSVQDLEAADTQYF. The CDR3 DNA reads TGCAGTGTTCAAGATTTAGAGGCAGCAGATACGCAGTATTTT.

Concerning this clonotype itself: Just one base apart from a much larger clone, this may be a read error. The rearrangement links TRBV18 to TRBJ2-7; D possibly corresponds to TRBD2 (7 bases). The germline CDR1 and CDR2 sequences are KGHSH and LQKENI. The CDR3 has 15 residues. This CDR3 is CVSSLSGGATGEQYF. In nucleotides, the CDR3 is TGTGTCAGCTCACTGAGTGGGGGGGCCACGGGGGAGCAGTACTTC.

This clonotype has at least ten counts. The chain couples TRBV2 to TRBJ1-5; D is ambiguous. CDR1 SNHLY and CDR2 FYNNEI come from the germline V gene. This CDR3 has 15 residues. V was cut by 1 base and J by 6 bases, with 13 bases left in between. Written as DNA, the CDR3 is TGTGCCAGCAGTGAAGGTTCTGCCGCAGTTCAGCCCCAGCATTTT. This translates into CASSEGSAAVQPQHF.

Details on this clonotype: Here the CDR3 omits its conserved ending phenylalanine or tryptophan, so a read error is the likely source. The limits of the CDR3 on the DNA are not certain, so only TCRdb's listed CDR3 is given. The rearrangement uses TRBV11-2 and TRBJ2-1. 13 amino acids form the CDR3, both terminal residues included. Germline lookup yields CDR1 SGHAT and CDR2 FQNNGV. The CDR3 reads CASNLVRKDEEFL.

Turning to this clonotype: This may be a read error: a much more frequent sequence differs by one nucleotide. The J gene is TRBJ1-2, the V gene TRBV5-6; 8 bases are shared with TRBD1. Per germline, CDR1 SGHDT and CDR2 YYEEEE. The CDR3 is 14 amino acids. The CDR3 coding sequence is TGTGTCAGCAGCCCGAGGACAGGGAGCTATGGCTACACCTTC. Translating it yields CVSSPRTGSYGYTF. Combining the CDR3 with reference TRBV5-6 and TRBJ1-2 gives the whole variable domain DAGVTQSPTHLIKTRGQQVTLRCSPKSGHDTVSWYQQALGQGPQFIFQYYEEEERQRGNFPDRFSGHQFPNYSSELNVNALLLGDSALYLCVSSPRTGSYGYTFGSGTRLTVV.

This clonotype was seen ten or more times. This chain connects TRBV6-1 to TRBJ2-1; 10 positions agree with TRBD1. V lost 4 bases, J lost 6 bases, and 6 bases stayed unmatched. Germline V CDR1 and CDR2: MNHNS, SASEGT. The CDR3 length is 15 residues. CDR3 residues: CASSGGTGESNEQFF. The CDR3 DNA sequence: TGTGCCAGCAGTGGGGGGACAGGGGAATCCAATGAGCAGTTCTTC.

This rearrangement joins TRBV6-2 or TRBV6-3 to TRBJ2-5; D remains ambiguous. This CDR3 is 14 amino acids long. With 0 bases removed from V and 5 bases from J, the gap between germline ends came to 10 bases. Germline-derived CDR1 and CDR2 are MNHEY and SVGEGT. The CDR3 sequence is CASSYSRIMETQYF. CDR3 coding DNA: TGTGCCAGCAGTTACTCACGTATCATGGAGACCCAGTACTTC.

With respect to this clonotype: The junction differs from germline at one of its ends, possibly a read error. The chain carries TRBV11-3 and TRBJ2-1; no definite D call. The length of the CDR3 is 15 residues. CDR1 and CDR2 (germline): SGHNT, YENEEA. The CDR3 here is CASSLRAASYNEQLF. As DNA, the CDR3 is TGTGCCAGCAGCTTAAGAGCAGCCTCCTACAATGAGCAGTTATTC.

Points on this clonotype: This could be a read error, since a much larger clone is one nucleotide away. The chain has TRBV30 and TRBJ2-2, with D possibly called TRBD1 or TRBD2 (5 bases each). This CDR3 contains 15 residues. Germline assignment: CDR1 GTSNPN and CDR2 SVGIG (reference sequence). The CDR3 DNA sequence: TGTGCCTGGAATCGACAGCTCTCGAACACCGGGGACCTGTTTTTT. It specifies CAWNRQLSNTGDLFF.